This T cell receptor (beta chain) was profiled in a study of sequential checkpoint blockade in melanoma. Study in general: Patients were randomized 1:1 to nivolumab-then-ipilimumab or ipilimumab-then-nivolumab first-line. Each arm's sequence ended with maintenance nivolumab.

Germline CDR1 and CDR2: KGHSH and LQKENI. Trimming took 6 bases from V and 5 from J, leaving 17 bases between them. This CDR3 is 15 amino acids long. Treatment noted: randomized to nivolumab then ipilimumab (arm A) or the reverse (arm B). DNA-damaging chemotherapy had not been given to any patient beforehand. From thawed PBMCs, live CD3+CD8+ cells negative for CD19 and CD56 were sorted. Profiling relied on immunoSEQ multiplex PCR, and the TCRdb table lists in-frame clones only, not all of them. The sample has about 25,000 clones; roughly four fifths are singletons. Here the sequenced sample was CD8+ T cells sorted from blood (inferred from file names), taken from a patient given nivolumab and ipilimumab in sequence. The chain joins TRBV18 to TRBJ1-5, with unresolved D. This receptor was identified in a human donor with melanoma. The CDR3 bases are TGTGCCAGCTCCCTGAGGGCAGCCACCTATCAGCCCCAGCATTTT. Protein: CASSLRAATYQPQHF.